Listed below are T cell receptor beta chains from one sample, sequenced in a study of read filtering for tumor transcriptome and immune sequencing. TCRdb reprocessed the reads with MiXCR, giving one entry per CDR3 protein. This sample has approximately 61,000 distinct CDR3 sequences; around 21% occur once, and the top ten carry more than 13%. What was sequenced was a population of CD138-negative cells sorted from bone marrow. These receptors all stem from a donor at least 40 years old with multiple myeloma. Each CDR3 is given with its conserved first and last residue. Each record gives: V gene, D gene, CDR3 protein. A D gene is named only where the DNA matches it firmly.

V: TRBV12-5
D: -
CDR3: CASGAGTFYNSPLHF

V: TRBV4-2
D: -
CDR3: CASSQGFRSSYNEQFF

V: TRBV20-1
D: -
CDR3: CSAPKRPAYNEQFF

V: TRBV28
D: -
CDR3: CASSQQETQYF

V: TRBV20-1
D: TRBD2
CDR3: CSASLAGVTREQYF

V: TRBV11-2
D: TRBD2
CDR3: CASSERSGGGTDTQYF

V: TRBV7-3
D: TRBD2
CDR3: CASSRTSGSDEQFF

V: TRBV5-1
D: TRBD1
CDR3: CASKLFGGQASDTQYF

V: TRBV7-3
D: TRBD2
CDR3: CASSSHGLAGGGDTQYF

V: TRBV12-3/TRBV12-4
D: -
CDR3: CVSSPAGARGNQPQHF

V: TRBV7-3
D: TRBD1
CDR3: CASSLRQGAYNEQFF

V: TRBV20-1
D: -
CDR3: CSARDSLGAANTGELFF

V: TRBV5-1
D: TRBD1
CDR3: CASSRTGENNEQFF

V: TRBV6-1
D: TRBD1
CDR3: CASSPLAGGNSPLHF

V: TRBV7-8
D: -
CDR3: CASSPERGSKFF

V: TRBV6-1
D: -
CDR3: CASRGGVGQGKNEQFF

V: TRBV29-1
D: -
CDR3: CSALLAGQFF

V: TRBV7-9
D: TRBD1
CDR3: CASSSNNRGQETQYF

V: TRBV6-5
D: -
CDR3: CASSYPGVGDTEAFF

V: TRBV19
D: -
CDR3: CASSLLVGSTGELFF

V: TRBV12-5
D: -
CDR3: CASSWQGIDTEAFF

V: TRBV12-3/TRBV12-4
D: TRBD1
CDR3: CASSTGQARIEKLFF

V: TRBV28
D: TRBD2
CDR3: CAHGGDRFRTDTQYF

V: TRBV24-1
D: TRBD1
CDR3: CATSGTGNIHEQFF

V: TRBV4-1
D: -
CDR3: CASSQPGGDNEQLF

V: TRBV10-1
D: -
CDR3: CASSPRGTGELFF

V: TRBV20-1
D: -
CDR3: CSYPAGVRETQYF

V: TRBV7-9
D: -
CDR3: CASSPISAANTGELFF

V: TRBV5-1
D: -
CDR3: CASSLGGSYNEQFF

V: TRBV29-1
D: TRBD1
CDR3: CSVGDGTGYTDTQYF

V: TRBV2
D: TRBD2
CDR3: CASRTSGTDTQYF

V: TRBV20-1
D: -
CDR3: CSAREIGMGNEQYF

V: TRBV4-2
D: TRBD1
CDR3: CASSQGGTGGYEQYF

V: TRBV20-1
D: -
CDR3: CSERHNEQFF

V: TRBV20-1
D: -
CDR3: CSPGTTTETQYF

V: TRBV18
D: TRBD1
CDR3: CASSGLGTGGTEAFF

V: TRBV20-1
D: -
CDR3: CSASSSYGYTF

V: TRBV12-3/TRBV12-4
D: TRBD2
CDR3: CASSSALAGVSEQFF

V: TRBV11-3
D: -
CDR3: CASSPFQYYEQYF

V: TRBV5-1
D: TRBD2
CDR3: CASSLRAGEGGELFF

V: TRBV28
D: -
CDR3: CATLAGGTDTQYF

V: TRBV5-1
D: -
CDR3: CASSLAPGGGSTDTQYF

V: TRBV13
D: -
CDR3: CASSFSGKAYF

V: TRBV11-3
D: -
CDR3: CASRKEQGYEQYF

V: TRBV12-3/TRBV12-4
D: -
CDR3: CASSSGGTTTDTQYF

V: TRBV6-5
D: -
CDR3: CASTPRAGALGQPQHF

V: TRBV2
D: TRBD2
CDR3: CASSSSLAGGTDTQYF

V: TRBV5-1
D: TRBD1
CDR3: CASSPGQGKINEQFF

V: TRBV7-2
D: -
CDR3: CASSSTGSGNTIYF

V: TRBV12-3/TRBV12-4
D: -
CDR3: CASSLGSNYGYTF

V: TRBV7-9
D: TRBD1
CDR3: CASSLGDRGNEQYF

V: TRBV7-8
D: -
CDR3: CASSTGRGVRPDTQYF

V: TRBV28
D: TRBD1
CDR3: CASGQGGTDTQYF

V: TRBV29-1
D: -
CDR3: CSVTSGADTQYF

V: TRBV4-2
D: TRBD2
CDR3: CASSQGYSEREGREQYF